This T cell receptor (beta chain) was recorded in a study of vaccination and CD4 T cells after COVID-19. Study summary: Two-dose vaccination with either BNT162b2 or mRNA-1273 was given to participants. General study results and limits: Convalescent patients showed a median around 90% of reactive clones that were seen only post-vaccination.

As for treatment: approximately nine-day PBMC culture with coronavirus spike peptide pools or control peptides (ViraFEST assay). Under the ViraFEST approach, antigen-specific T cells were expanded with peptide pools and TCRs subsequently sequenced. Per germline, CDR1 MNHNS and CDR2 SASEGT. Trimming took off 4 bases at V and 3 bases at J, with 19 bases between the two ends. The CDR3 loop spans 17 amino acids. With the Oncomine TCR Beta short-read assay, DNA from cultured CD4+ T cells was sequenced. Researchers extracted genomic DNA from CD4+ T cells that had been cultured. TCRdb used MiXCR to reprocess the PCR reads, holding one entry per CDR3 protein. Among about 11,000 distinct CDR3 sequences listed, around 50% were seen once. About this clonotype itself: Its antigen is still unknown.

The TCR originated in a human donor who had recovered from COVID-19. Specimen: CD4+ T cells from blood, cultured in vitro. V and J are TRBV6-1 and TRBJ1-5, with D tentatively TRBD1 (5 bases). CDR3 sequence reads: CASSAGLTIEANQPQHF. The CDR3 DNA reads TGTGCCAGCAGTGCGGGACTTACGATAGAAGCCAATCAGCCCCAGCATTTT.